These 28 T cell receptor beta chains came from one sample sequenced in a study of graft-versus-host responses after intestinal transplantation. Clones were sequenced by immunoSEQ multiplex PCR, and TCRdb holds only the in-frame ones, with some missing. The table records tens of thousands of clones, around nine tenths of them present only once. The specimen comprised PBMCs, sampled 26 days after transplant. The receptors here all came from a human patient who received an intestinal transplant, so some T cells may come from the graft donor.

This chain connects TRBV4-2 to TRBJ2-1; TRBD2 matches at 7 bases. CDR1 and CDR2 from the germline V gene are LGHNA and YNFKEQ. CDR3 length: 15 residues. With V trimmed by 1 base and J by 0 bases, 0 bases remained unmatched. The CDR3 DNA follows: TGTGCCAGCAGCCAAGCGGGGGGCTCCTACAATGAGCAGTTCTTC. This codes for CASSQAGGSYNEQFF.

The CDR3 loop reads CASSLGRNTEAFF. In nucleotides, the CDR3 is TGTGCCAGCAGTTTAGGGAGGAACACTGAAGCTTTCTTT. This chain uses TRBV27 with TRBJ1-1; D remains ambiguous. The CDR3 covers 13 residues. Trimming cost V 2 bases and J 1 base, with 5 bases left between them. Looked up from germline, CDR1 is MNHEY and CDR2 is SMNVEV (reference sequence).

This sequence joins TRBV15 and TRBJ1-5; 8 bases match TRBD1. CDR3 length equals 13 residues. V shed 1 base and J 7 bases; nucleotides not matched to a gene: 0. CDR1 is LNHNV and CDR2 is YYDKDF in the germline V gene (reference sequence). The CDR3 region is CATSRAGGQPQHF. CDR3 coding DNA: TGTGCCACCAGCAGAGCAGGGGGCCAGCCCCAGCATTTT.

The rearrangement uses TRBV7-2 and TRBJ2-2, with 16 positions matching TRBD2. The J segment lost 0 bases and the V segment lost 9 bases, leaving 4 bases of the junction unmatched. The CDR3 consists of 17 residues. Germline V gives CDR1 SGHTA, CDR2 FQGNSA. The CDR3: CARMGLAGGPNTGELFF. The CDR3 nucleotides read TGTGCCAGAATGGGACTAGCGGGGGGGCCGAACACCGGGGAGCTGTTTTTT.

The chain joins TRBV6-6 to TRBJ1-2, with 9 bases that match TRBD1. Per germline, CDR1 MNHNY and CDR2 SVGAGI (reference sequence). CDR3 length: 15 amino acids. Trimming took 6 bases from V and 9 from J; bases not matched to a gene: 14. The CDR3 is CASSLTVDRGYSYTF. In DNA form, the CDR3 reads TGTGCCAGCAGCCTGACGGTGGACAGGGGTTACAGCTACACCTTC.

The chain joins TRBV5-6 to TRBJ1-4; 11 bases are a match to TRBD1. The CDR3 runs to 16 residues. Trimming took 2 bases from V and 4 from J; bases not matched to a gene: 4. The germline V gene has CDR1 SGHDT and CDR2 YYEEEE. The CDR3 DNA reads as TGTGCCAGCAGCTTTGGACAGGGGGCGCATAATGAAAAACTGTTTTTT. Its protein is CASSFGQGAHNEKLFF.

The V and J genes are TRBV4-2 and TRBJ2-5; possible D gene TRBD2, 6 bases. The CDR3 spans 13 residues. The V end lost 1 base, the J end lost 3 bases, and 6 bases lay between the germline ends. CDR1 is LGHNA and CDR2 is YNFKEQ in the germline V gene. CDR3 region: CASSQGGEETQYF. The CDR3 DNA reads TGTGCCAGCAGCCAAGGGGGGGAAGAGACCCAGTACTTC.

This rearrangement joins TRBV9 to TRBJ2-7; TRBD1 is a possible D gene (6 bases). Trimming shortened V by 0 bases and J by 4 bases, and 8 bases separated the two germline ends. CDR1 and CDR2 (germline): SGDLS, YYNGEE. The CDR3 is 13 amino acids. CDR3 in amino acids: CASSVDDRYEQYF. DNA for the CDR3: TGTGCCAGCAGCGTAGACGACAGGTACGAGCAGTACTTC. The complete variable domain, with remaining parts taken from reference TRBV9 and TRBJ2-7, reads DSGVTQTPKHLITATGQRVTLRCSPRSGDLSVYWYQQSLDQGLQFLIQYYNGEERAKGNILERFSAQQFPDLHSELNLSSLELGDSALYFCASSVDDRYEQYFGPGTRLTVT.

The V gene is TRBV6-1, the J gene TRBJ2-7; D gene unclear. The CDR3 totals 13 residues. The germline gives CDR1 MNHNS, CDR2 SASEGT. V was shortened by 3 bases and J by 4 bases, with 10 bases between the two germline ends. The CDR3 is CASSDGLRYEQYV. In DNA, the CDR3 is TGTGCCAGCAGTGACGGGTTGAGGTACGAGCAGTACGTC.

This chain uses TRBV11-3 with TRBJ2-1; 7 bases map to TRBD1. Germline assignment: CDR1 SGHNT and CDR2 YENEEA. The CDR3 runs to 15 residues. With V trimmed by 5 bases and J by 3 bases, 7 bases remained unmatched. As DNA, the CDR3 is TGTGCCAGCAGCACCAGGACAGGTCTCTACAATGAGCAGTTCTTC. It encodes CASSTRTGLYNEQFF.

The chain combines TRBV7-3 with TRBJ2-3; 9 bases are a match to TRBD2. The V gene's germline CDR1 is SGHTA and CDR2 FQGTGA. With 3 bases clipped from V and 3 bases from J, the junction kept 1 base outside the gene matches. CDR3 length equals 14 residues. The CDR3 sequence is CASSFAGGTDTQYF. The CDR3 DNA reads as TGTGCCAGCAGCTTCGCGGGGGGGACAGATACGCAGTATTTT.

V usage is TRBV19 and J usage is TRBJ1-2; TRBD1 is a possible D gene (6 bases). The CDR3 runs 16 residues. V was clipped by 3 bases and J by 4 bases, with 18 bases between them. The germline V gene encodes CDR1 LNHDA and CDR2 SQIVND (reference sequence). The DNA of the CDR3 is TGTGCCAGTAGTATTCTCTACCGGGACAACCGCTATGGCTACACCTTC. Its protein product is CASSILYRDNRYGYTF. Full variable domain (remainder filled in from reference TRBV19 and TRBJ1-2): DGGITQSPKYLFRKEGQNVTLSCEQNLNHDAMYWYRQDPGQGLRLIYYSQIVNDFQKGDIAEGYSVSREKKESFPLTVTSAQKNPTAFYLCASSILYRDNRYGYTFGSGTRLTVV.

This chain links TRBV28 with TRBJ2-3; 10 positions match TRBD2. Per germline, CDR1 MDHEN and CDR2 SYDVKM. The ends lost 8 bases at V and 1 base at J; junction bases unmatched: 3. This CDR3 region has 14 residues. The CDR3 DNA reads TGTGCCAGCGGGCTAGCGGGGGGCACAGATACGCAGTATTTT. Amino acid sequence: CASGLAGGTDTQYF.

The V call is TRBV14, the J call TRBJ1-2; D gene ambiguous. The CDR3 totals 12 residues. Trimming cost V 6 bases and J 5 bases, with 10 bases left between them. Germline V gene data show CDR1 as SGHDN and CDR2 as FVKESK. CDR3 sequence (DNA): TGTGCCAGCAGTAGCAGCCCATATGGCTACACCTTC. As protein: CASSSSPYGYTF.

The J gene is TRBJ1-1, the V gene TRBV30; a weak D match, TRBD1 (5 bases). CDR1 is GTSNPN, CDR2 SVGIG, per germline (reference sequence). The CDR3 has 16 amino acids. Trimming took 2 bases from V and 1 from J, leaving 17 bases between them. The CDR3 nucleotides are TGTGCCTGGAGTAAGGGATGGAGGGGCGGGAACACTGAAGCTTTCTTT. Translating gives CAWSKGWRGGNTEAFF.

CDR3 in amino acids: CASITGGAGNQPQHF. The CDR3 DNA is TGTGCCAGTATCACTGGGGGGGCCGGCAATCAGCCCCAGCATTTT. The genes are TRBV19 and TRBJ1-5, with D perhaps matching TRBD1 (6 bases). Germline values: CDR1 LNHDA, CDR2 SQIVND (reference sequence). Trimming removed 7 bases from V and 2 bases from J, with 15 bases in between. The CDR3 has 15 amino acids.

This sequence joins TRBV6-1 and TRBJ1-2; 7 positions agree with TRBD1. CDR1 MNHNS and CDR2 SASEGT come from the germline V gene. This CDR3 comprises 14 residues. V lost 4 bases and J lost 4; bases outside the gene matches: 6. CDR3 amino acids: CASSVKTGSYGYTF. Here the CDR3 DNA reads TGTGCCAGCAGTGTTAAGACAGGGAGCTATGGCTACACCTTC.

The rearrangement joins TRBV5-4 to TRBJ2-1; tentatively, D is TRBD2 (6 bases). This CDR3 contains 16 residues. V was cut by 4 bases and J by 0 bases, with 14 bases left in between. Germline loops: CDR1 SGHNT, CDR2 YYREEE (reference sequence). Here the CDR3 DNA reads TGTGCCAGCAGCCTCGGCGGGGCCAACTCCTACAATGAGCAGTTCTTC. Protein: CASSLGGANSYNEQFF.

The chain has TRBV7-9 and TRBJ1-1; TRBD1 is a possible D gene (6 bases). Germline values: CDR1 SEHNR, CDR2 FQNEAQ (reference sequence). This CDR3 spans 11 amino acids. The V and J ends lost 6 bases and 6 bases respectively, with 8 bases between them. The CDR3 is CASSEGAEAFF. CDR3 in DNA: TGTGCCAGCAGTGAGGGGGCTGAAGCTTTCTTT.

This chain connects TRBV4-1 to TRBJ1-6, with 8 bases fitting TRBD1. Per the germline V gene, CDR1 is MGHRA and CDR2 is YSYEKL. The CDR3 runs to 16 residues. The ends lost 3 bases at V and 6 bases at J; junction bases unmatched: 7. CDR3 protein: CASSHQPGQANSPLHF. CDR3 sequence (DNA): TGCGCCAGCAGCCACCAACCGGGACAGGCTAATTCACCCCTCCACTTT.

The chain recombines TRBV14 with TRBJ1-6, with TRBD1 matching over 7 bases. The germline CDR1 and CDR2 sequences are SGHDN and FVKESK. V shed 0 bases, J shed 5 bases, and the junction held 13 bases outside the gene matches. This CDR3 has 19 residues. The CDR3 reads CASSQESPKRGQNNSPLHF. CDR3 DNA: TGTGCCAGCAGCCAAGAGTCTCCGAAAAGGGGACAGAATAATTCACCCCTCCACTTT.

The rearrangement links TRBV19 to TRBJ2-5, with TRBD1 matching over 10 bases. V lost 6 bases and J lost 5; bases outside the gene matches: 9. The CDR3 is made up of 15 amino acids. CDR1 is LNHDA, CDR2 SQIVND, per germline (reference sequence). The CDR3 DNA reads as TGTGCCAGTAGCCTATCGACAGGGGGCGCGGAGACCCAGTACTTC. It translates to CASSLSTGGAETQYF.

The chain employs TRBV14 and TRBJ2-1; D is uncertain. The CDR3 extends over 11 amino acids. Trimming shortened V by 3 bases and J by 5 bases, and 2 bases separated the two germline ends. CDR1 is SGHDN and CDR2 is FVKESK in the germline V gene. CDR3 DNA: TGTGCCAGCAGCCACAACAATGAGCAGTTCTTC. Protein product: CASSHNNEQFF.

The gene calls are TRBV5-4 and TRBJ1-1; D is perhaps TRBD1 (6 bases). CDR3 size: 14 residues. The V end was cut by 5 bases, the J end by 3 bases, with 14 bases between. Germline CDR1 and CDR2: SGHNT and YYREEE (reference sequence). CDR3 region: CASRPRGGDTEAFF. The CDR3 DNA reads TGTGCCAGCAGACCAAGGGGGGGGGACACTGAAGCTTTCTTT.

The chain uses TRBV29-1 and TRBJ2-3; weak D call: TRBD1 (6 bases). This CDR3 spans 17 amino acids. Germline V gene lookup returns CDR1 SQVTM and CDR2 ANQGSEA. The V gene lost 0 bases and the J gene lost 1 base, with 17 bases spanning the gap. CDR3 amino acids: CSVEDPYRGWGTDTQYF. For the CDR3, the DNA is TGCAGCGTTGAAGATCCGTATAGGGGGTGGGGCACAGATACGCAGTATTTT.

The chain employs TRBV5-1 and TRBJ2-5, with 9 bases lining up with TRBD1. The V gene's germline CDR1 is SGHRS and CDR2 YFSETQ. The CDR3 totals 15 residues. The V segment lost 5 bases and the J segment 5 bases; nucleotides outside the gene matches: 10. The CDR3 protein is CASSGWTGAQETQYF. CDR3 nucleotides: TGCGCCAGCAGTGGGTGGACAGGGGCGCAGGAGACCCAGTACTTC.

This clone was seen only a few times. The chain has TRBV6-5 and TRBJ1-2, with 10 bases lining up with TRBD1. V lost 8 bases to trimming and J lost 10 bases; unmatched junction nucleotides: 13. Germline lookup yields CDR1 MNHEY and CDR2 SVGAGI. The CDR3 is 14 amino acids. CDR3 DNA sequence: TGTGCCAGCTCTAATCCGGGACAGGGGATCGACTACACCTTC. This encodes CASSNPGQGIDYTF.

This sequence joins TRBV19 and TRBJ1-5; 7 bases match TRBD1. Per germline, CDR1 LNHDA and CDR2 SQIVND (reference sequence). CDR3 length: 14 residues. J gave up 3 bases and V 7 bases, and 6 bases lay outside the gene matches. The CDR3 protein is CASTWDSLNQPQHF. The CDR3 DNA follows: TGTGCCAGTACCTGGGACAGCCTCAATCAGCCCCAGCATTTT.